This T cell receptor beta chain was documented in a study of blood T cell repertoires in COVID-19. The wider study: The analysed material was cDNA or gDNA that came from T cells, B-cell-depleted T cells, or PBMCs.

The CDR3 runs 16 residues. Losses at the gene ends were 5 bases for V and 0 bases for J; bases not matched to a gene: 7. Germline CDR1 and CDR2: LNHDA and SQIVND (reference sequence). A Seattle source enrolled patients during active infection and followed them longitudinally. As handled by the study authors: How many nucleated cells were present was estimated from reference gene primer amplification. Sequencing used immunoSEQ multiplex PCR; TCRdb keeps in-frame clones, though not all of them. V and J calls plus clone size are reproduced from that table; the DNA served to infer D and trimming. The sample contains roughly 220,000 clones, roughly four fifths of which appear only once.

Sequenced material: peripheral blood. This clonotype originated in a woman at least 80 years old with COVID-19, enrolled during active disease. The chain carries TRBV19 and TRBJ1-3, with 7 bases lining up with TRBD1. The CDR3 bases are TGTGCCAGTAGTTCGGGACAGTTGGGCTCTGGAAACACCATATATTTT. Amino acids: CASSSGQLGSGNTIYF.